These T cell receptor beta chains were read from a single sample in a study of graft-versus-host responses after intestinal transplantation. Antigen specificity for these receptors is unknown. Assay used: immunoSEQ multiplex PCR; TCRdb lists only in-frame clones, some missing. The sample shows approximately 85,000 clones, 80% to 95% of them seen only once. This specimen was unstimulated CD8+ T cells sorted from spleen or lymph node cells, taken before transplant. These receptor sequences come from a human donor who was the organ donor for an intestinal transplant. The CDR3 runs from the conserved cysteine through the conserved F or W. D genes are given only for firm matches. Part of the rows lack a size; the others show once, few, many or a class for expanded clones.

NA	TRBV7-9	TRBJ1-4	NA	TGTGCCAGCAGCCTTGTAGAAAAACTGTTTTTT	CASSLVEKLFF
NA	TRBV29-1	TRBJ1-1	NA	TGCAGCGTTGAAGTCACTGAAGCTTTCTTT	CSVEVTEAFF
NA	TRBV4-1	TRBJ2-3	few	TGCGCCAGCAGCCCCTTCAGCGGGAGCACAGATACGCAGTATTTT	CASSPFSGSTDTQYF
NA	TRBV19	TRBJ2-7	NA	TGTGCCTCAAGGCTAAGGGGTGCATACGAGCAGTACTTC	CASRLRGAYEQYF
NA	TRBV27	TRBJ2-3	NA	TGTGCCAGCAGTCCGGCGGCAGATACGCAGTATTTT	CASSPAADTQYF
TRBD2	TRBV7-6	TRBJ2-1	once	TGTGCCAGCAGCTTAGCGGCGGGAGATTTATACAATGAGCAGTTCTTC	CASSLAAGDLYNEQFF
NA	TRBV19	TRBJ2-1	NA	TGTGCCAGTAGTATCTACGGCCAGAGCTCCTACAATGAGCAGTTCTTC	CASSIYGQSSYNEQFF
NA	TRBV9	TRBJ2-7	few	TGTGCCAGCAGCCCCGGACAGAGCTCCTACGAGCAGTACTTC	CASSPGQSSYEQYF
NA	TRBV27	TRBJ2-7	NA	TGTGCCAGCAGCCAAAACTTCTACGAGCAGTACTTC	CASSQNFYEQYF
TRBD1	TRBV30	TRBJ1-1	few	TGTGCCTGGAGTGGAGGGACAGAACAGCATGAAGCTTTCTTT	CAWSGGTEQHEAFF
TRBD2	TRBV7-3	TRBJ2-1	NA	TGTGCCAGCAGCTCCACCACGACTAGCTTATTCAGTAATGAGCAGTTCTTC	CASSSTTTSLFSNEQFF
NA	TRBV7-8	TRBJ2-2	NA	TGTGCCAGCAGCTTAATTACGGGACCGAACACCGGGGAGCTGTTTTTT	CASSLITGPNTGELFF
NA	TRBV5-1	TRBJ2-1	NA	TGCGCCAGCAGTCCCTCTCACCGCTCCTACAATGAGCAGTTCTTC	CASSPSHRSYNEQFF